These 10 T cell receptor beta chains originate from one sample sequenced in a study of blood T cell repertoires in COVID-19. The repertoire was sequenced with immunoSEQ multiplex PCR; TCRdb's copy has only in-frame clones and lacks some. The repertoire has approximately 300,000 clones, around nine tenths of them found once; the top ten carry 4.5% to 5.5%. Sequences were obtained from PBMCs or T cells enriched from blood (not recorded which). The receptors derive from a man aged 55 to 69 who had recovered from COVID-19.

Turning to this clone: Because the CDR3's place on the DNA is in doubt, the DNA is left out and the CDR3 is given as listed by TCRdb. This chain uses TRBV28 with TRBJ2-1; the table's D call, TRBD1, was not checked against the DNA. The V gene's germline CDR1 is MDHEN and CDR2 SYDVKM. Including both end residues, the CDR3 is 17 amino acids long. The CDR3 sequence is CASSSFFGQSYNEEQFF.

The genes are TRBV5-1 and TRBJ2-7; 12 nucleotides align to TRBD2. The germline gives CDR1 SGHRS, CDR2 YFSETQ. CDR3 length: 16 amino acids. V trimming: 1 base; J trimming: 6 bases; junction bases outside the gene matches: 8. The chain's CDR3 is CASSLPLTSGSSEQYF. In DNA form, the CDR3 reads TGCGCCAGCAGCTTGCCCTTGACTAGCGGGAGTTCCGAGCAGTACTTC.

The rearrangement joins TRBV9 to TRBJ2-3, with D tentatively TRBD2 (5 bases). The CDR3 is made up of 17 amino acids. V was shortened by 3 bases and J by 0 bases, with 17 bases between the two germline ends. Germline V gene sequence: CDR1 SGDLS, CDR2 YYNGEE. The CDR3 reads CASSGRSGVWSTDTQYF. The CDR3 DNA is TGTGCCAGCAGCGGGAGATCCGGGGTTTGGAGCACAGATACGCAGTATTTT.

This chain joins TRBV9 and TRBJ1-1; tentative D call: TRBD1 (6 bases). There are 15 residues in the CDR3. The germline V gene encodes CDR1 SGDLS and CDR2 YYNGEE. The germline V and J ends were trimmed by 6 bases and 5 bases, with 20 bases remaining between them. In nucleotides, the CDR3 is TGTGCCAGCAATCGTCAACAGGGCCCGATAACTGAAGCTTTCTTT. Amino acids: CASNRQQGPITEAFF. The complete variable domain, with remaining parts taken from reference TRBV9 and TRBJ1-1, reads DSGVTQTPKHLITATGQRVTLRCSPRSGDLSVYWYQQSLDQGLQFLIQYYNGEERAKGNILERFSAQQFPDLHSELNLSSLELGDSALYFCASNRQQGPITEAFFGQGTRLTVV.

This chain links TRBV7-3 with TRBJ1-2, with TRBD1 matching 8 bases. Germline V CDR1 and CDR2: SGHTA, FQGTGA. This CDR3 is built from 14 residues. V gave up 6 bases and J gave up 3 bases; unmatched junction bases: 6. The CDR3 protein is CASRTRGRDYGYTF. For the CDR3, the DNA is TGTGCCAGCAGGACCAGGGGGCGCGACTATGGCTACACCTTC.

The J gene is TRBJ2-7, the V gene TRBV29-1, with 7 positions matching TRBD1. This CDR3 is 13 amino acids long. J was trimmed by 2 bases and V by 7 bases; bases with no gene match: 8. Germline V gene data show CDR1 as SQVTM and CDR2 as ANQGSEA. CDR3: CSAKTGPTYEQYF. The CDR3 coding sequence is TGCAGCGCCAAGACAGGGCCTACCTACGAGCAGTACTTC.

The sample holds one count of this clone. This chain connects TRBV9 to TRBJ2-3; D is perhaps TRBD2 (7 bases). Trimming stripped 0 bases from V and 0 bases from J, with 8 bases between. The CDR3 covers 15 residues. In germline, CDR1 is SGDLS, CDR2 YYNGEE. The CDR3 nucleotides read TGTGCCAGCAGCGTAGCGGGGGGCAGCACAGATACGCAGTATTTT. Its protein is CASSVAGGSTDTQYF.

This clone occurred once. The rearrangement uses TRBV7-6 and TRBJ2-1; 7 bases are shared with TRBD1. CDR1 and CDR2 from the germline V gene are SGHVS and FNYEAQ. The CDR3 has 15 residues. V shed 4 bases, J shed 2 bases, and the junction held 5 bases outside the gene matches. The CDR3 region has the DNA TGTGCCAGCAGCTCCGGGACAGCAACCTACAATGAGCAGTTCTTC. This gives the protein CASSSGTATYNEQFF.

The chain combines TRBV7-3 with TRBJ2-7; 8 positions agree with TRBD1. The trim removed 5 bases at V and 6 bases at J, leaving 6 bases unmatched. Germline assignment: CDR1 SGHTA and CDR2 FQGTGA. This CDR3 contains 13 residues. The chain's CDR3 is CASSIGQGLEQYF. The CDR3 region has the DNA TGTGCCAGCAGCATCGGACAGGGCCTCGAGCAGTACTTC.

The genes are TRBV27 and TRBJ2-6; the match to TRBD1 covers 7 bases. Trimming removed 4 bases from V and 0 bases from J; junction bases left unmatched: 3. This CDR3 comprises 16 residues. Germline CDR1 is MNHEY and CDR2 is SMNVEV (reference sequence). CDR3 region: CASSSPGGSGANVLTF. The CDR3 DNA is TGTGCCAGCAGTTCGCCAGGGGGCTCTGGGGCCAACGTCCTGACTTTC.